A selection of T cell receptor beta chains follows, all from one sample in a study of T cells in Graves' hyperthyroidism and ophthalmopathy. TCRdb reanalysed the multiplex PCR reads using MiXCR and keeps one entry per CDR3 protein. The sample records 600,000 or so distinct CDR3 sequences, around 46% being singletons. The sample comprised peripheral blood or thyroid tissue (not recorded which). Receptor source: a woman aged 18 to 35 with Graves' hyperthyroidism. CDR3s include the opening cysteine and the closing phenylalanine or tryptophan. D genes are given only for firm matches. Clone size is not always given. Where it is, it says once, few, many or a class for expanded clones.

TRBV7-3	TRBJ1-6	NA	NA	TGCGCCAGCAGACGGGCAGGGGAGAATTCACCCCTCCACTTT	CASRRAGENSPLHF
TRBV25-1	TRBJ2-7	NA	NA	TGCGCCAGCAGCCAACCCAGGAGGGCCTACACCTACGAGCAGTACTTC	CASSQPRRAYTYEQYF
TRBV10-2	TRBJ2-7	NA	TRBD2	TGTGCCAGCGGACTCGTGTGGGACTATCCTTACGAGCAGTACTTC	CASGLVWDYPYEQYF
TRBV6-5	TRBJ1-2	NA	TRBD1	TGTGCCAGCAGTTCCCGGGGGACAGGGGGCGCATCCGTTGGCTACACCTTC	CASSSRGTGGASVGYTF
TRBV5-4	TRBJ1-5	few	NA	TGTGCCAGCAGCTTAGAGGTAACTCAGCCCCAGCATTTT	CASSLEVTQPQHF
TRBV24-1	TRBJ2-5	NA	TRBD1	TGTGCCACCAGTGATTCTGGACAGGGCCGTCGAGAGACCCAGTACTTC	CATSDSGQGRRETQYF
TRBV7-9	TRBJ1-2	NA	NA	TGTGCCAGCAGTTCCCGGGAACACCCCAGGGGCTACACCTTC	CASSSREHPRGYTF
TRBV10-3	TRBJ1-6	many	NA	TGTGCCATCAGTGACCCACAGGACCTTAATTCACCCCTCCACTTT	CAISDPQDLNSPLHF
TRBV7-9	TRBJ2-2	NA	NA	TGTGCCAGCAGCTTATCGCTGGGCACCGGGGAGCTGTTTTTT	CASSLSLGTGELFF
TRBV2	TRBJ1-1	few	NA	TGTGCCAGCAAAAACCAACAGGGCGGGGAAGCTTTCTTT	CASKNQQGGEAFF
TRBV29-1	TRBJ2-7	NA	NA	TGCAGCGCAGAAAAAGGCTACGAGCAGTACTTC	CSAEKGYEQYF
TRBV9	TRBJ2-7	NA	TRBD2	TGTGCCAGCAGCGTAGATCCTAGCGGCTCCTACGAGCAGTACTTC	CASSVDPSGSYEQYF
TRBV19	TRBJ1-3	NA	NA	TGTGCCAGTAGTGCCTTACAGGGTAGCACTGGAAACACCATATATTTT	CASSALQGSTGNTIYF
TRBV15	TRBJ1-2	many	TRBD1	TGTGCCACCAACACCGGGACAGCCGCCGGAATATATGGCTACACCTTC	CATNTGTAAGIYGYTF
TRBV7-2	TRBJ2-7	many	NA	TGTGCCAGCAGGGCCGACAGGGAGGCCTACGAGCAGTACTTC	CASRADREAYEQYF
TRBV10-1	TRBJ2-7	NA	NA	TGCGCCAGCAGTGCGAGAATAGGTTACTACGAGCAGTACTTC	CASSARIGYYEQYF
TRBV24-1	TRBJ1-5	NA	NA	TGTGCCAGCAGTTCCGAGGGCGCCTACGTAAAGCCCCAGCATTTT	CASSSEGAYVKPQHF
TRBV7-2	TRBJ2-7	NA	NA	TGTGCCAGCAGTCCCGGGCCCTTCGGAGAGCAGTACTTC	CASSPGPFGEQYF
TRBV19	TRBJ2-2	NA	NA	TGTGCCAGTAGTATACCAGAGCTCACCGGGGAGCTGTTTTTT	CASSIPELTGELFF
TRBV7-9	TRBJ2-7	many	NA	TGTGCCAGCAGCTTAGACGGACAGACCTACGAGCAGTACTTC	CASSLDGQTYEQYF
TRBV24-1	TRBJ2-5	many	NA	TGTGCCACCAGTGAACAGGCGGTAGAGACCCAGTACTTC	CATSEQAVETQYF
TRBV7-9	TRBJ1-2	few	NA	TGTGCCAGCAGCTTTGGGAACGATGGCTACACCTTC	CASSFGNDGYTF
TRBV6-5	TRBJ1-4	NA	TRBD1	TGTGCCAGCAGTGAAGTGGGGCGACAGGGCAGTGAAAAACTGTTTTTT	CASSEVGRQGSEKLFF
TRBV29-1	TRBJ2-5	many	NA	TGCAGCCCCCGGGACGTGAAGACCCAGTACTTC	CSPRDVKTQYF
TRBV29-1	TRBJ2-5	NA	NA	TGCAGCGTTGCTAGCCAGGGGTGGATGGAGACCCAGTACTTC	CSVASQGWMETQYF
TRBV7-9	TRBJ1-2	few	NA	TGTGCCAGCACTCTCGAGGGGCGATTCTATGGCTACACCTTC	CASTLEGRFYGYTF
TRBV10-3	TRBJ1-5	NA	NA	TGTGCCATCAGGGAGGACGGTTATCAGCCCCAGCATTTT	CAIREDGYQPQHF
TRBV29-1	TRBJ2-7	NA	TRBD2	TGCAGCGTTACGAACGCGTGGGAGCCCACCGTAGCGGGCTACGAGCAGTGCTTC	CSVTNAWEPTVAGYEQCF
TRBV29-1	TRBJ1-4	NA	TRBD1	TGCAGCGCCCCGGGACAGGATAATGAAAAACTGTTTTTT	CSAPGQDNEKLFF
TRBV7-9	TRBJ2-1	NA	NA	TGTGCCAGCAGCTCCCCGGGGGACGATGAGCAGTTCTTC	CASSSPGDDEQFF
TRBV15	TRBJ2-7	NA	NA	TGTGCCACCAGCAGTGTAAACCGAGTCTACGAGCAGTACTTC	CATSSVNRVYEQYF
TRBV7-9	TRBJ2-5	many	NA	TGTGCCAGCAGCTGGCTGGAGGACAGCCCATCCCAAGAGACCCAGTACTTC	CASSWLEDSPSQETQYF
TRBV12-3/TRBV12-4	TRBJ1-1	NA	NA	TGTGCCAGCAGCAAACTCGGGACTGAAGCTTTCTTT	CASSKLGTEAFF
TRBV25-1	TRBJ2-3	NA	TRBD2	TGTGCCAGCAGTGATCTAGCGGAGCGCACAGATACGCAGTATTTT	CASSDLAERTDTQYF
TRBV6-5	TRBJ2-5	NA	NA	TGTGCCAGCAGCGACGGGAGACAAGAGACCCAGTACTTC	CASSDGRQETQYF
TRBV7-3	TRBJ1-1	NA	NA	TGTGCCAGCAGCTTAAATCAGGGTATGAACACTGAAGCTTTCTTT	CASSLNQGMNTEAFF
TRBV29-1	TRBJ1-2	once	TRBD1	TGCAGTCGGCGAAACAGGGGAGTTGGCTACACCTTC	CSRRNRGVGYTF
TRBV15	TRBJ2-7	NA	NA	TGTGCCACCAGCAGAGAGAGCGGCCCCTACGAGCAGTACTTC	CATSRESGPYEQYF
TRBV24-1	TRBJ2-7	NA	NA	TGTGCCACCAGTGCCAGGGGGGGGAGGGAGGTGGAGCAGTACTTC	CATSARGGREVEQYF
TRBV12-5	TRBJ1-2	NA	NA	TGTGCTAGTGGTTCCGCCTTGCGGGGTTCAGGTGGCTACACCTTC	CASGSALRGSGGYTF
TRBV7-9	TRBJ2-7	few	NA	TGTGCCAGCAGTTCTTCCGGGACTTACTCTTACGAGCAGTACTTC	CASSSSGTYSYEQYF
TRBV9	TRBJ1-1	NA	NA	TGTGCCAGCAGCCCGAAGTCAGGGGACACTGAAGCTTTCTTT	CASSPKSGDTEAFF
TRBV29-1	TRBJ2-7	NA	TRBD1	TGCAGCGCAGCCGGGACAGGACGATACGAGCAGTACTTC	CSAAGTGRYEQYF
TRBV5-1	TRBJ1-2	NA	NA	TGCGCCAGCAGCCCGATCTCTAACTATGGCTACACCTTC	CASSPISNYGYTF
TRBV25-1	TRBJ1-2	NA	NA	TGTGCCACCCGCGGCGGGACAAACTATGGCTACACCTTC	CATRGGTNYGYTF
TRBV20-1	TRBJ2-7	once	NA	TGCAGTGCTAGAGTGGGAGGGGGCCTCTACGAGCAGTACTTC	CSARVGGGLYEQYF
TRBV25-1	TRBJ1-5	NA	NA	TGTGCCAGCAGTGAACAGGGGCAGGCTCAGCCCCAGCATTTT	CASSEQGQAQPQHF
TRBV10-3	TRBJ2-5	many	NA	TGTGCCATCAATCGGGACTCTCAAGAGACCCAGTACTTC	CAINRDSQETQYF
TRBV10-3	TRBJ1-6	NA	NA	TGTGCCATCAGTGCCTCGACAGACTATAATTCACCCCTCCACTTT	CAISASTDYNSPLHF
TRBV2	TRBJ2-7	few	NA	TGTGCCAGCAGCCAAGGGCGGTCCCACGAGCAGTACTTC	CASSQGRSHEQYF
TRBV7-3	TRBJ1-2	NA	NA	TGTGCCAGCAGCTTAATCACCATCTATGGCTACACCTTC	CASSLITIYGYTF
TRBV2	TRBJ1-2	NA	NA	TGTGCCAGCCACACTTTTCCTAACTATGGCTACACCTTC	CASHTFPNYGYTF
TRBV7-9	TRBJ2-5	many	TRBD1	TGTGCCAGCAGCCCGAGGTTGACAGGGACGGGAGAGACCCAGTACTTC	CASSPRLTGTGETQYF
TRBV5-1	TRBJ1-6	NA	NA	TGCGCCAGCAGCTTGAGGTCCTTACCGGAGGATTCACCCCTCCACTTT	CASSLRSLPEDSPLHF
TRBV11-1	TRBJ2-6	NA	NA	TGTGCCAGCAGCCCCTTCACTGGGGCCAACGTCATGACTTTC	CASSPFTGANVMTF
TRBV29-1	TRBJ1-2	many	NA	TGCAGCGTTGAATTAGGCCTTGGCTACACCTTC	CSVELGLGYTF
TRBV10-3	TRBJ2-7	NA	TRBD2	TGTGCCAGCGCACTAGCGGCGGCCTACGAGCAGTACTTC	CASALAAAYEQYF